Below, 21 T cell receptor beta chains from the same sample are listed, as sequenced in a study of cytotoxic CD8 clonotypes in ibrutinib-treated CLL. Measured with immunoSEQ multiplex PCR; TCRdb has only the in-frame clones, and not every one. This table has a few hundred thousand clones, 67% appearing once. The sample consisted of PBMCs, taken after 36 months of ibrutinib treatment. Receptors originate from a human donor with chronic lymphocytic leukemia.

In DNA, the CDR3 is TGTGCCAGTAGTATTGTATGGGACAGGGGGCCAGCCTACGAGCAGTACTTC. Encoded protein: CASSIVWDRGPAYEQYF. The V gene is TRBV19, the J gene TRBJ2-7; TRBD1 matches at 12 bases. CDR1 and CDR2 from the germline V gene are LNHDA and SQIVND (reference sequence). This CDR3 comprises 17 residues. The trim removed 3 bases at V and 2 bases at J, leaving 8 bases unmatched.

This clone was picked up a small number of times. The chain couples TRBV19 to TRBJ1-5; the D gene is possibly TRBD1 (5 bases). The CDR3 spans 15 residues. V lost 5 bases and J lost 3, with 14 bases in between. Germline assignment: CDR1 LNHDA and CDR2 SQIVND (reference sequence). For the CDR3, the DNA is TGTGCCAGTAGTCCCTTGACAGCCCCCAATCAGCCCCAGCATTTT. It codes for CASSPLTAPNQPQHF.

The table lists this clone with a few counts. This CDR3 reads CASSFGAGGRPLHF. For the CDR3, the DNA is TGTGCCAGCAGCTTTGGCGCAGGGGGGCGACCCCTCCACTTT. The rearrangement links TRBV5-6 to TRBJ1-6; 7 bases line up with TRBD1. Trimming cost V 2 bases and J 12 bases; bases outside gene matches: 8. Germline CDR1 reads SGHDT; CDR2 reads YYEEEE. This CDR3 is built from 14 residues.

The gene calls are TRBV12-1 and TRBJ1-4. TRBV12-1 constitutes a pseudogene. The CDR3 is 15 residues long. The CDR3 region has the DNA TGTGCCAGCAGCTCCCGGGACCCTTGGAATGAAAAACTGTTTTTT. This codes for CASSSRDPWNEKLFF.

This rearrangement joins TRBV27 to TRBJ2-7, with TRBD1 matching 7 bases. Trimming removed 6 bases from V and 6 bases from J; junction bases left unmatched: 11. The CDR3 covers 14 residues. Germline assignment: CDR1 MNHEY and CDR2 SMNVEV (reference sequence). Here the CDR3 DNA reads TGTGCCAGCAGCCGCCTGGACAGGCCGTCCGAGCAGTACTTC. Amino acids: CASSRLDRPSEQYF.

The chain uses TRBV7-2 and TRBJ2-7; 10 bases are shared with TRBD1. V was pared by 0 bases and J by 4 bases, with 3 bases of the junction left unmatched. The CDR3 length is 15 residues. The germline V gene has CDR1 SGHTA and CDR2 FQGNSA. The DNA for the CDR3 is TGTGCCAGCAGCTTAGCGACAGGGGGCTTTTACGAGCAGTACTTC. Protein sequence: CASSLATGGFYEQYF.

The CDR3 nucleotides are TGCGCCAGCAGCTTCACGAGGGAAAAGTTCTTC. Its protein product is CASSFTREKFF. This chain links TRBV5-1 with TRBJ2-1; possible D gene TRBD2, 5 bases. CDR1 is SGHRS and CDR2 is YFSETQ in the germline V gene. V was pared by 2 bases and J by 14 bases, with 11 bases between. The CDR3 is made up of 11 amino acids.

This chain links TRBV18 with TRBJ2-7; the D gene is possibly TRBD1 (6 bases). The CDR3 contains 14 residues. Germline-derived CDR1 and CDR2 are KGHSH and LQKENI. V lost 6 bases and J lost 6, with 18 bases in between. CDR3 DNA: TGTGCCAGCTCTCAGAACAGGGTGGAAGGCGAGCAGTACTTC. Protein: CASSQNRVEGEQYF.

The chain links TRBV10-1 to TRBJ1-5; possibly TRBD1 for D (5 bases). From germline, CDR1 is WNHNN and CDR2 SYGVQD (reference sequence). This CDR3 comprises 14 residues. The germline V and J ends were trimmed by 4 bases and 7 bases, with 14 bases remaining between them. The CDR3 nucleotides read TGCGCCAGCAGTGCAGGAACGAGGGGACAGCCCCAGCATTTT. This encodes CASSAGTRGQPQHF.

The chain joins TRBV20-1 to TRBJ2-7, with D possibly matching TRBD1 (6 bases). CDR3 length: 11 residues. Deletions cut 6 bases from V and 3 bases from J, with 9 bases between. Germline assignment: CDR1 DFQATT and CDR2 SNEGSKA (reference sequence). The CDR3 DNA reads TGCAGTGCAACCAGGGGCTACGAGCAGTACTTC. This translates into CSATRGYEQYF.

The CDR3 DNA reads TGTGCCAGCAGTTACGGGCCAGGGCCTACGTATGGCTACACCTTC. Translation: CASSYGPGPTYGYTF. The rearrangement links TRBV6-6 to TRBJ1-2; D is perhaps TRBD1 (5 bases). CDR3 length: 15 amino acids. CDR1 MNHNY and CDR2 SVGAGI come from the germline V gene (reference sequence). V was pared by 2 bases and J by 5 bases, with 15 bases between.

J is TRBJ1-1 and V is TRBV9; D not resolved. The V gene lost 2 bases and the J gene lost 8 bases, with 13 bases spanning the gap. CDR1 and CDR2 (germline): SGDLS, YYNGEE. This CDR3 comprises 13 residues. CDR3: CASSVLVGAEAFF. The CDR3, as DNA: TGTGCCAGCAGCGTCTTGGTAGGTGCAGAAGCTTTCTTT.

This clone was counted between two and nine times. The chain has TRBV6-5 and TRBJ2-2, with a weak D call TRBD1 (7 bases). Trimming pared 0 bases from V and 8 bases from J, leaving 13 bases between. Germline CDR1 is MNHEY and CDR2 is SVGAGI. The length of the CDR3 is 15 residues. The CDR3 sequence: CASSYSPGGRGELFF. The DNA of the CDR3 is TGTGCCAGCAGTTACTCTCCAGGGGGGAGGGGGGAGCTGTTTTTT.

This clone came up a few times. The chain couples TRBV5-4 to TRBJ1-3; D unresolved. The CDR3 extends over 13 amino acids. CDR1 SGHNT and CDR2 YYREEE come from the germline V gene (reference sequence). Trimming pared 2 bases from V and 2 bases from J, leaving 5 bases between. For the CDR3, the DNA is TGTGCCAGCAGCTTTCGTACTGGAAACACCATATATTTT. Amino acid sequence: CASSFRTGNTIYF.

This clone was picked up a small number of times. The chain recombines TRBV27 with TRBJ2-3; the D gene is possibly TRBD2 (7 bases). CDR3 length: 15 residues. Germline V CDR1 and CDR2: MNHEY, SMNVEV (reference sequence). V lost 2 bases and J lost 4, with 13 bases in between. CDR3 residues: CASSLGGAVADTQYF. CDR3 nucleotide sequence: TGTGCCAGCAGTTTAGGGGGGGCTGTGGCAGATACGCAGTATTTT.

This clone was seen a few times. The chain combines TRBV29-1 with TRBJ1-2; D unresolved. The germline CDR1 and CDR2 sequences are SQVTM and ANQGSEA. This CDR3 contains 14 residues. V lost 4 bases to trimming and J lost 0 bases, with 12 bases between them. CDR3 coding DNA: TGCAGCGTTGTTACTGGGCAGACTAACTATGGCTACACCTTC. Protein sequence: CSVVTGQTNYGYTF.

This clone showed up just a few times. V and J are TRBV7-2 and TRBJ1-4, with TRBD1 matching 9 bases. Trimming cost V 1 base and J 1 base; bases outside gene matches: 1. Germline CDR1 and CDR2: SGHTA and FQGNSA. The CDR3 runs 16 residues. CDR3 sequence (DNA): TGTGCCAGCAGCTTAGTGACAGGGGGAACTAATGAAAAACTGTTTTTT. Its translation: CASSLVTGGTNEKLFF.

V gene TRBV29-1 combines with J gene TRBJ1-5; D is perhaps TRBD1 (5 bases). Germline V lookup: CDR1 SQVTM, CDR2 ANQGSEA. The V end was cut by 6 bases, the J end by 5 bases, with 17 bases between. The CDR3 totals 14 residues. CDR3 in amino acids: CSVLDWPGHQPQHF. The CDR3 DNA reads as TGCAGCGTCCTGGACTGGCCAGGGCATCAGCCCCAGCATTTT.

This chain links TRBV7-6 with TRBJ2-7; tentatively, D is TRBD1 or TRBD2 (5 bases each). Germline V CDR1 and CDR2: SGHVS, FNYEAQ. Trimming stripped 0 bases from V and 3 bases from J, with 12 bases between. This CDR3 has 15 amino acids. The CDR3 loop is CASSLAGAGIYEQYF. The CDR3 nucleotides are TGTGCCAGCAGCTTAGCCGGGGCCGGAATCTACGAGCAGTACTTC.

The chain has TRBV9 and TRBJ2-1, with TRBD2 matching over 7 bases. Germline trimming cut 0 bases from V and 5 bases from J; bases unmatched to any gene: 11. The CDR3 loop spans 17 amino acids. Germline V lookup: CDR1 SGDLS, CDR2 YYNGEE. DNA of the CDR3: TGTGCCAGCAGCGTAGCGCCAGCGGGAACAAGCCACAATGAGCAGTTCTTC. Translation: CASSVAPAGTSHNEQFF.

The chain links TRBV10-3 to TRBJ1-2, with D hard to call. V shed 0 bases and J shed 3 bases, with 11 bases lying between them. The CDR3 sequence is 15 residues long. Germline assignment: CDR1 ENHRY and CDR2 SYGVKD. CDR3 coding DNA: TGTGCCATCAGTGAGTCGGCGACTTCCTACTATGGCTACACCTTC. It is translated as CAISESATSYYGYTF.